Following are 27 T cell receptor beta chains from one sample sequenced in a study of T cells in localized non-small cell lung cancer. Sequenced by immunoSEQ multiplex PCR; TCRdb stores in-frame clones only, minus some. The sample contains 26,000 or so clones, about 85% of which appear only once. The sample was peripheral blood, taken before any cancer treatment. The receptor set was obtained from a female donor older than 55 with stage II squamous cell lung carcinoma.

The chain employs TRBV28 and TRBJ2-7, with 7 positions matching TRBD1. V lost 2 bases and J lost 6; bases outside the gene matches: 13. Germline V lookup: CDR1 MDHEN, CDR2 SYDVKM. This CDR3 is built from 16 residues. CDR3 residues: CASSLRSGGNISEQYF. CDR3 DNA sequence: TGTGCCAGCAGTTTAAGATCAGGGGGTAATATTAGCGAGCAGTACTTC.

This clone has just a few counts. The genes are TRBV5-1 and TRBJ2-6, with 9 bases matching TRBD1. The trim removed 3 bases at V and 3 bases at J, leaving 7 bases unmatched. The CDR3 consists of 17 residues. From germline, CDR1 is SGHRS and CDR2 YFSETQ. CDR3 sequence reads: CASSWGQGLDGANVLTF. In DNA form, the CDR3 reads TGCGCCAGCAGCTGGGGACAGGGTTTGGATGGGGCCAACGTCCTGACTTTC.

This rearrangement joins TRBV7-7 to TRBJ2-7, with 10 bases lining up with TRBD1. This CDR3 has 15 residues. CDR1 and CDR2 (germline): SSHAT, FNYEAQ (reference sequence). After removal of 4 bases from V and 9 bases from J, the junction contained 12 bases not matched to a gene. Here the CDR3 reads CASSSRQGAPSAQYF. As DNA, the CDR3 is TGTGCCAGCAGCTCACGACAGGGGGCCCCCTCAGCGCAGTACTTC.

As to this clone: Other nucleotide sequences in the sample specify the same CDR3. The gene calls are TRBV5-1 and TRBJ2-1; 9 nucleotides line up with TRBD2. The CDR3 totals 15 residues. Germline V lookup: CDR1 SGHRS, CDR2 YFSETQ. J lost 5 bases, V lost 0 bases, and 3 bases had no gene match. The CDR3 sequence: CASSLEAGGHNEQFF. CDR3 DNA sequence: TGCGCCAGCAGCTTGGAGGCGGGAGGGCACAATGAGCAGTTCTTC. Using reference TRBV5-1 and TRBJ2-1 for the parts outside the CDR3, the full variable domain is KAGVTQTPRYLIKTRGQQVTLSCSPISGHRSVSWYQQTPGQGLQFLFEYFSETQRNKGNFPGRFSGRQFSNSRSEMNVSTLELGDSALYLCASSLEAGGHNEQFFGPGTRLTVL.

J is TRBJ2-6 and V is TRBV30, with no clear D. Germline CDR1 and CDR2: GTSNPN and SVGIG (reference sequence). The CDR3 is 14 residues long. Deletions cut 4 bases from V and 0 bases from J, with 7 bases between. The CDR3 reads CAWTAGSGANVLTF. In DNA form, the CDR3 reads TGTGCCTGGACCGCAGGCTCTGGGGCCAACGTCCTGACTTTC.

CDR3 in amino acids: CASSPIGGGTYNEQFF. CDR3 nucleotide sequence: TGTGCCAGCAGCCCTATCGGCGGGGGGACCTACAATGAGCAGTTCTTC. This rearrangement joins TRBV7-3 to TRBJ2-1, with 8 bases lining up with TRBD2. Germline V gene data show CDR1 as SGHTA and CDR2 as FQGTGA. The CDR3 is made up of 16 amino acids. Unmatched junction bases numbered 8, after V lost 5 bases and J lost 2 bases.

The chain has TRBV5-1 and TRBJ1-5; D is unclear. The CDR3 length is 15 residues. The ends were cut back, 4 bases at V and 3 bases at J, with 14 bases in the middle. CDR1 is SGHRS, CDR2 YFSETQ, per germline. The CDR3 is CASSEDGYPNQPQHF. The CDR3 coding sequence is TGCGCCAGCAGCGAGGACGGGTACCCCAATCAGCCCCAGCATTTT.

The rearrangement uses TRBV5-4 and TRBJ2-2, with TRBD1 matching 8 bases. After removal of 2 bases from V and 5 bases from J, the junction contained 2 bases not matched to a gene. Germline-derived CDR1 and CDR2 are SGHNT and YYREEE (reference sequence). The CDR3 has 14 amino acids. The CDR3 loop is CASSLGQGTGELFF. The CDR3 DNA reads as TGTGCCAGCAGCTTAGGACAGGGAACCGGGGAGCTGTTTTTT.

The chain couples TRBV10-1 to TRBJ2-7, with D tentatively TRBD1 (5 bases). Trimming removed 5 bases at V and 0 bases at J, with 14 bases between. The CDR3 length is 15 residues. Germline values: CDR1 WNHNN, CDR2 SYGVQD (reference sequence). CDR3 region: CASSPPQGLSYEQYF. CDR3 nucleotide sequence: TGCGCCAGCAGTCCGCCTCAGGGCCTCTCCTACGAGCAGTACTTC.

The chain uses TRBV28 and TRBJ2-7; D may be TRBD2 (6 bases). V was shortened by 8 bases and J by 3 bases, with 14 bases between the two germline ends. This CDR3 has 13 amino acids. Germline V gene lookup returns CDR1 MDHEN and CDR2 SYDVKM. The CDR3 region is CASALSGGYEQYF. For the CDR3, the DNA is TGTGCCAGCGCACTATCCGGGGGCTACGAGCAGTACTTC.

The rearrangement uses TRBV7-6 and TRBJ2-7; D call uncertain. This CDR3 has 15 amino acids. Germline V CDR1 and CDR2: SGHVS, FNYEAQ. The V end lost 4 bases, the J end lost 3 bases, and 16 bases lay between the germline ends. For the CDR3, the DNA is TGTGCCAGCAGCTCAGCCTTGGACCTCTACTACGAGCAGTACTTC. This sequence encodes CASSSALDLYYEQYF.

This clone showed up just a few times. The chain couples TRBV5-1 to TRBJ1-4; D is perhaps TRBD1 (5 bases). Deletions cut 7 bases from V and 3 bases from J, with 10 bases between. Germline CDR1 reads SGHRS; CDR2 reads YFSETQ. This CDR3 has 13 amino acids. CDR3 sequence: CASLGGPNEKLFF. CDR3 sequence (DNA): TGCGCCAGCCTCGGGGGTCCTAATGAAAAACTGTTTTTT.

The chain's CDR3 is CASSEASVTEAFF. CDR3 nucleotides: TGTGCCAGCAGTGAAGCGTCGGTCACTGAAGCTTTCTTT. V gene TRBV6-1 combines with J gene TRBJ1-1; D not certain. The CDR3 loop spans 13 amino acids. Deletions cut 0 bases from V and 4 bases from J, with 6 bases between. Per germline, CDR1 MNHNS and CDR2 SASEGT.

The chain has TRBV6-1 and TRBJ1-5, with D possibly matching TRBD1 (5 bases). Trimming stripped 3 bases from V and 12 bases from J, with 12 bases between. This CDR3 has 12 amino acids. Germline loops: CDR1 MNHNS, CDR2 SASEGT. This CDR3 reads CASSDQGRSQHF. CDR3 DNA sequence: TGTGCCAGCAGTGACCAGGGTCGGAGCCAGCATTTT.

The V gene is TRBV28, the J gene TRBJ1-1, with D perhaps TRBD1 (5 bases). The V end lost 7 bases, the J end lost 4 bases, and 13 bases lay between the germline ends. The CDR3 covers 13 residues. Germline CDR1 MDHEN, CDR2 SYDVKM. In nucleotides, the CDR3 is TGTGCCAGCACGGGGCCGACCACCACTGAAGCTTTCTTT. This codes for CASTGPTTTEAFF.

The chain couples TRBV2 to TRBJ2-1; 11 nucleotides align to TRBD2. CDR1 is SNHLY and CDR2 is FYNNEI in the germline V gene. This CDR3 is 16 amino acids long. The junction had 7 bases not matched to a gene; V was cut back by 0 bases and J by 9 bases. CDR3 bases: TGTGCCAGCAGTGAAGCGCGCACTAGCGGGAGCAGTGAGCAGTTCTTC. It encodes CASSEARTSGSSEQFF.

This chain connects TRBV7-9 to TRBJ1-1, with 8 bases identical to TRBD1. Germline CDR1 reads SEHNR; CDR2 reads FQNEAQ (reference sequence). The CDR3 contains 15 residues. V lost 8 bases to trimming and J lost 1 base; unmatched junction nucleotides: 9. The CDR3, as DNA: TGTGCCAGCCAGCTTGGGGGGACAGGGAACACTGAAGCTTTCTTT. It codes for CASQLGGTGNTEAFF.

The chain couples TRBV6-6 to TRBJ1-2; the D gene is possibly TRBD1 (5 bases). Germline CDR1 is MNHNY and CDR2 is SVGAGI (reference sequence). This CDR3 has 13 residues. The V and J ends lost 2 bases and 6 bases respectively, with 10 bases between them. The CDR3 is CASSYGGRDGYTF. The CDR3 DNA sequence: TGTGCCAGCAGTTACGGGGGACGTGATGGCTACACCTTC.

The chain carries TRBV10-2 and TRBJ1-4, with 9 bases identical to TRBD1. CDR3 length: 15 residues. Trimming at V came to 2 bases and at J to 5 bases, leaving 3 bases not matched to a gene. Germline-derived CDR1 and CDR2 are WSHSY and SAAADI. The CDR3 region is CASSEIDRGNEKLFF. The CDR3 DNA reads as TGCGCCAGCAGTGAGATCGACAGGGGGAATGAAAAACTGTTTTTT.

The V gene is TRBV11-2, the J gene TRBJ1-1; 8 bases are shared with TRBD1. The V gene end was trimmed by 5 bases and the J gene end by 6 bases; junction bases not matched to a gene: 8. The CDR3 is 14 amino acids. Germline V lookup: CDR1 SGHAT, CDR2 FQNNGV. CDR3 sequence: CASSIGQGNSEAFF. The CDR3 DNA reads as TGTGCCAGCAGCATCGGACAGGGTAATTCTGAAGCTTTCTTT.

V is TRBV30 and J is TRBJ1-1, with D maybe TRBD1 (5 bases). CDR1 and CDR2 from the germline V gene are GTSNPN and SVGIG (reference sequence). The CDR3 runs to 12 residues. Trimming cost V 2 bases and J 8 bases, with 12 bases left between them. CDR3 sequence reads: CAWSLSGAEAFF. The CDR3 bases are TGTGCCTGGAGTTTATCCGGGGCCGAAGCTTTCTTT.

The V and J genes are TRBV5-1 and TRBJ2-5; D possibly corresponds to TRBD2 (5 bases). V lost 0 bases and J lost 4, with 10 bases in between. The CDR3 consists of 14 residues. Germline lookup yields CDR1 SGHRS and CDR2 YFSETQ. CDR3 loop: CASSLGARGETQYF. CDR3 coding DNA: TGCGCCAGCAGCTTGGGGGCCCGGGGAGAGACCCAGTACTTC.

This chain joins TRBV7-9 and TRBJ1-1; D is uncertain. Trimming stripped 3 bases from V and 0 bases from J, with 11 bases between. The CDR3 loop spans 15 amino acids. Germline-derived CDR1 and CDR2 are SEHNR and FQNEAQ (reference sequence). The CDR3 DNA sequence: TGTGCCAGCAGCTTGGTAAATTCTATGAACACTGAAGCTTTCTTT. As protein: CASSLVNSMNTEAFF.

This clone came up once. The gene calls are TRBV5-8 and TRBJ1-5; D is unresolved. V lost 2 bases and J 4 bases, leaving 4 bases between the germline ends. Germline V gives CDR1 SGHTS, CDR2 YDEGEE. This CDR3 has 12 amino acids. CDR3 sequence (DNA): TGTGCCAGCAGCTTATTAAATCAGCCCCAGCATTTT. Amino acid sequence: CASSLLNQPQHF.

V gene TRBV6-1 combines with J gene TRBJ1-1, with 9 nucleotides matching TRBD1. V was clipped by 1 base and J by 3 bases; unmatched bases: 9. Germline V gives CDR1 MNHNS, CDR2 SASEGT. CDR3 length equals 17 residues. CDR3 in amino acids: CASSEGNRGRMDTEAFF. The CDR3 coding sequence is TGTGCCAGCAGTGAAGGAAACAGGGGGCGGATGGACACTGAAGCTTTCTTT.

The CDR3 coding sequence is TGTGCCAGTGACGTAGGAGAGACCCAGTACTTC. This gives the protein CASDVGETQYF. This rearrangement joins TRBV6-1 to TRBJ2-5; D unclear. The germline V gene has CDR1 MNHNS and CDR2 SASEGT. Trimming shortened V by 9 bases and J by 4 bases, and 9 bases separated the two germline ends. This CDR3 is built from 11 residues.

The J gene is TRBJ1-1, the V gene TRBV6-6; D gene unclear. V dropped 5 bases and J dropped 4 bases, with 11 bases sitting between them. The CDR3 consists of 13 residues. Germline-derived CDR1 and CDR2 are MNHNY and SVGAGI (reference sequence). CDR3 amino acids: CASSRVWGTEAFF. CDR3 coding DNA: TGTGCCAGCAGTAGGGTCTGGGGCACTGAAGCTTTCTTT.